Sequencing of this TCR beta chain was carried out in a study of Tregs in tolerant kidney transplant recipients. Whole-study findings and limits: Antigen-driven expansion was suggested because donor-specific Tregs expanded more than all Tregs in tolerant patients.

Sequencing was performed with immunoSEQ multiplex PCR; in TCRdb, only in-frame clones are kept and a portion is missing. The repertoire holds about 110,000 clones, 90% seen once, with under 0.35% in the top ten. The CDR3 is 14 residues long. Trimming took 3 bases from V and 0 from J, leaving 7 bases between them. Per germline, CDR1 LNHDA and CDR2 SQIVND (reference sequence). Regarding this clone: As yet, its antigen is unknown.

The source was CD4+ T cells from blood, collected before the transplant. The rearrangement joins TRBV19 to TRBJ2-3; no definite D call. The TCR comes from a human donor who received a combined kidney and bone marrow transplant. The CDR3 reads CASSIQRSTDTQYF. In DNA form, the CDR3 reads TGTGCCAGTAGTATCCAGCGAAGCACAGATACGCAGTATTTT.